This T cell receptor (beta chain) was identified during a study of metastatic and nonmetastatic thyroid tumors. Study at large: Blood and tumor or nodule tissue repertoires from malignant and benign thyroid patients were compared.

Findings and caveats of the study: When malignant thyroid tumors were compared with benign nodules, TCR beta diversity was reportedly significantly higher in the malignant tumors. This held in both blood and tumor samples.

Treatment of any kind had been given to no patient before thyroid surgery. The CDR3 has 18 residues. V shed 3 bases and J shed 0 bases, with 17 bases lying between them. Per the germline V gene, CDR1 is KGHDR and CDR2 is SFDVKD. Under the authors' procedure: The authors used CDR3 differences across clinicopathological groups to build a distant-metastasis classifier for papillary thyroid cancer. Through MiXCR, TCRdb re-clonotyped the PCR reads. The V and J calls, along with clone size, are taken from TCRdb and not from the paper's own processing. This table holds fewer than 35,000 clones, about 22% found once. This clone was seen at least ten times. Its target is unknown.

The V and J genes are TRBV24-1 and TRBJ1-3; a possible D gene is TRBD1 (6 bases). The clonotype was recovered from a female donor with papillary thyroid cancer or a benign thyroid nodule (not recorded which). Some clones in this sample may be carry-over from other donors' samples. Sequencing input: blood. The CDR3, as DNA: TGTGCCACCAGTGATCCTCGGACAGTGAGAATCTCTGGAAACACCATATATTTT. Amino acid sequence: CATSDPRTVRISGNTIYF.